The present entry profiles one TCR beta chain with its context. Its target is not known. Mismatch with germline at one junction end may stem from a read error. TCRdb's table, derived via immunoSEQ multiplex PCR, lists solely in-frame clones and lacks some. The sample has over 95,000 clones; 70% to 90% are singletons. These data originate in a study of T cell responses to AZD1222 COVID-19 vaccine. Study information: The analysis combined second doses at about 4 or about 12 weeks.

General observations from the study: Donors in the cohort were predominantly white British and more often female, and clonal diversity was possibly underestimated. Vaccine-associated CD4 TCRs ranged over spike, dominating at 160-218 and 743-854.

Here the sequenced sample was peripheral blood, taken on day 0 of AZD1222 vaccination. The clonotype was recovered from an adult in good health.

The CDR3 nucleotides are TGTGCCAGCAGCTGGGGACAGGGCACTGAAGCTTTCTTT. As protein: CASSWGQGTEAFF. The J gene is TRBJ1-1, the V gene TRBV5-1; 9 bases are shared with TRBD1. Germline-derived CDR1 and CDR2 are SGHRS and YFSETQ. The CDR3 loop spans 13 amino acids.